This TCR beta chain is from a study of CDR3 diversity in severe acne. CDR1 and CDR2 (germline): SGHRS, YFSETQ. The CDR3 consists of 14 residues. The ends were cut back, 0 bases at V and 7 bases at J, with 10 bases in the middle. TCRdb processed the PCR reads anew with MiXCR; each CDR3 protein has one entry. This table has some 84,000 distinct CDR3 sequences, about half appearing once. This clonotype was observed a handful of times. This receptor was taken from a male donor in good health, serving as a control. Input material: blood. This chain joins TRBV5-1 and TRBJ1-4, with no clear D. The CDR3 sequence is CASSLGAEGEKLFF. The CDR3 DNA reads TGCGCCAGCAGCTTGGGGGCAGAAGGTGAAAAACTGTTTTTT.